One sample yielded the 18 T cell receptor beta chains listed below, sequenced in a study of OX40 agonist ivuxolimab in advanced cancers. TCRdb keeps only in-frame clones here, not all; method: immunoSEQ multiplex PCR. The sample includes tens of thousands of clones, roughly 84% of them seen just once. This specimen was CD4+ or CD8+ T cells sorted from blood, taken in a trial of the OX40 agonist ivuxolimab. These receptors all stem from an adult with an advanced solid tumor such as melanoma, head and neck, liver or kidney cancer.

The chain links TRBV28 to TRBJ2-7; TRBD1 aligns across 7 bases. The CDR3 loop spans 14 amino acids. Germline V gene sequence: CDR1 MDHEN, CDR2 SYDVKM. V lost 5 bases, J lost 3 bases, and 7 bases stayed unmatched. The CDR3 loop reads CASSGTESIYEQYF. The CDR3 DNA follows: TGTGCCAGCAGTGGGACAGAATCGATCTACGAGCAGTACTTC.

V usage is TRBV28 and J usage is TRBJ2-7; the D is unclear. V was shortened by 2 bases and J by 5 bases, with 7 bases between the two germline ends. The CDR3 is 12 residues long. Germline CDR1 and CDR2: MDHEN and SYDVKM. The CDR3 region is CASSLKQNEQYF. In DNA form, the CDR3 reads TGTGCCAGCAGTTTAAAACAGAACGAGCAGTACTTC. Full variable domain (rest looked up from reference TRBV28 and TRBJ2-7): DVKVTQSSRYLVKRTGEKVFLECVQDMDHENMFWYRQDPGLGLRLIYFSYDVKMKEKGDIPEGYSVSREKKERFSLILESASTNQTSMYLCASSLKQNEQYFGPGTRLTVT.

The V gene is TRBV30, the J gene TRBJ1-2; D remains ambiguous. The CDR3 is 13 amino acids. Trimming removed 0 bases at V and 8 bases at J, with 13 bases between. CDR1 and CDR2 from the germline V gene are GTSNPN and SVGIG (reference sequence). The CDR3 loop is CAWSVEPFLGYTF. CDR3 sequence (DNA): TGTGCCTGGAGTGTCGAACCCTTTCTAGGCTACACCTTC.

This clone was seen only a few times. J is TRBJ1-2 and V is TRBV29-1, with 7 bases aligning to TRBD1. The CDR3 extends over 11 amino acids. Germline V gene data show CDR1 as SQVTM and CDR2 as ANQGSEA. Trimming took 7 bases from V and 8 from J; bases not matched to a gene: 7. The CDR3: CSATGDSGYTF. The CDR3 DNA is TGCAGCGCAACAGGGGACTCAGGCTACACCTTC.

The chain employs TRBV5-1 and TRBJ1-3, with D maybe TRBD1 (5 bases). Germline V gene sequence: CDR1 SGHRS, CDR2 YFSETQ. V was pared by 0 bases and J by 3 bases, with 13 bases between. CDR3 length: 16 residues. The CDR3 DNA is TGCGCCAGCAGCTTGGCCGGAGGGGTTGGTGGAAACACCATATATTTT. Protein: CASSLAGGVGGNTIYF.

CDR3 in DNA: TGTGCCAGCAGTTCCCCCCCAGTCACTGAAGCTTTCTTT. It encodes CASSSPPVTEAFF. V gene TRBV28 combines with J gene TRBJ1-1; D call uncertain. CDR3 size: 13 residues. Trimming removed 4 bases from V and 4 bases from J, with 10 bases in between. Germline CDR1 reads MDHEN; CDR2 reads SYDVKM.

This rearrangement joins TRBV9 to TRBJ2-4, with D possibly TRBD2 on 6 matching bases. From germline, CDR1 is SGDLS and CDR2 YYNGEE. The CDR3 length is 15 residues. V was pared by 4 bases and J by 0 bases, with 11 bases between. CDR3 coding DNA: TGTGCCAGCAGCCCGGGGGATCTAGCCAAAAACATTCAGTACTTC. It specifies CASSPGDLAKNIQYF.

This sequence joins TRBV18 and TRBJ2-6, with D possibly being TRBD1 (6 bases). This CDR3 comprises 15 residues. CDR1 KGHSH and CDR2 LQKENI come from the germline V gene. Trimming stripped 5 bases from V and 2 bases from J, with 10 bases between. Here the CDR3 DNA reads TGTGCCAGCTCAACAGGGATTGCTGGGGCCAACGTCCTGACTTTC. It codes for CASSTGIAGANVLTF.

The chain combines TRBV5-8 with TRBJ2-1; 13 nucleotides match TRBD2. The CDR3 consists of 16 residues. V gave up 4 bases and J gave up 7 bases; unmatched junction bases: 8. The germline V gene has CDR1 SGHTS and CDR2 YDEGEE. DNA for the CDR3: TGTGCCAGCAGCCCCGGACTAGCGGGAGTTGAAAATGAGCAGTTCTTC. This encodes CASSPGLAGVENEQFF.

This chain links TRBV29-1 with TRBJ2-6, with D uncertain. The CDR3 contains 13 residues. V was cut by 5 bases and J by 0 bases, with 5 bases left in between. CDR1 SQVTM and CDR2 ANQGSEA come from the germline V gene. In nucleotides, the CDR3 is TGCAGCGTTTACCTCTCTGGGGCCAACGTCCTGACTTTC. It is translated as CSVYLSGANVLTF.

The DNA of the CDR3 is TGTGCCAGCAGCTTAGGACAGACGAACACTGAAGCTTTCTTT. Translating it yields CASSLGQTNTEAFF. The chain joins TRBV5-4 to TRBJ1-1; possible D gene TRBD1, 6 bases. Germline-derived CDR1 and CDR2 are SGHNT and YYREEE (reference sequence). CDR3 size: 14 residues. Trimming stripped 2 bases from V and 1 base from J, with 9 bases between.

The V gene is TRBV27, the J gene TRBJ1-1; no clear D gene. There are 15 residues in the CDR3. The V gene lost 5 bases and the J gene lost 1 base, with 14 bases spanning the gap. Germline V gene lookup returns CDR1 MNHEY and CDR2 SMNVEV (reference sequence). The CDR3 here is CASSRAKVSNTEAFF. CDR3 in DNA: TGTGCCAGCAGTCGGGCCAAGGTATCGAACACTGAAGCTTTCTTT.

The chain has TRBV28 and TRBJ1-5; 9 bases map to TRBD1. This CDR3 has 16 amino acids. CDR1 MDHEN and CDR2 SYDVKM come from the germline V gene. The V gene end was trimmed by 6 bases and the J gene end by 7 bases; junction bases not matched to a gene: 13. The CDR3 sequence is CASSPGTGLWGQPQHF. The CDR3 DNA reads TGTGCCAGCAGCCCCGGGACAGGGTTGTGGGGCCAGCCCCAGCATTTT.

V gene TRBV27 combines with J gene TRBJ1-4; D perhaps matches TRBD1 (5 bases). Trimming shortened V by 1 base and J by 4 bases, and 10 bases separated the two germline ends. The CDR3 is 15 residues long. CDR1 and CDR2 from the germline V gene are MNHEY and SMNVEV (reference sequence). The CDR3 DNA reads TGTGCCAGCAGTTTATTGGCAGGGATTAATGAAAAACTGTTTTTT. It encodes CASSLLAGINEKLFF.

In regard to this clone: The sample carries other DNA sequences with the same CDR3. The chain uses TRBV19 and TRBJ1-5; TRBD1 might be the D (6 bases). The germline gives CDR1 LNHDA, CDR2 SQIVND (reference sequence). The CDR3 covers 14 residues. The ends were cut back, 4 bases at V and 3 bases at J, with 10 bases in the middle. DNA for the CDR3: TGTGCCAGTAGTAGACAGGTATACAATCAGCCCCAGCATTTT. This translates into CASSRQVYNQPQHF.

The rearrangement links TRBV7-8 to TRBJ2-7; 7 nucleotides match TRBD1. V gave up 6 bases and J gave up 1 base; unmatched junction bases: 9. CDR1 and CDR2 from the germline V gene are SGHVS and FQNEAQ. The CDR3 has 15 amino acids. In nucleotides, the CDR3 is TGTGCCAGCAGACTACCGGGACAGAGTTCCTACGAGCAGTACGTC. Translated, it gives CASRLPGQSSYEQYV.

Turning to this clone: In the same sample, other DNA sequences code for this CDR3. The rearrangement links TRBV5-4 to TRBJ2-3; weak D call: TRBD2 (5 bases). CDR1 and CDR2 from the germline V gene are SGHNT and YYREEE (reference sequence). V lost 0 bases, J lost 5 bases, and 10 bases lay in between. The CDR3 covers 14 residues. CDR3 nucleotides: TGTGCCAGCAGCTTGGGTCTAGCTGGAGATACGCAGTATTTT. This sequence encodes CASSLGLAGDTQYF.

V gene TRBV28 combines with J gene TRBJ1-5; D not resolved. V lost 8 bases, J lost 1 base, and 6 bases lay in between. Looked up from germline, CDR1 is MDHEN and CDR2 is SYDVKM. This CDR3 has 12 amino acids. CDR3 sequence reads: CASEVSNQPQHF. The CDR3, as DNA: TGTGCCAGCGAAGTAAGCAATCAGCCCCAGCATTTT.